This T cell receptor beta chain stems from a study of breast tumors, draining lymph nodes, adjacent tissues. This clonotype was observed a few times. TCRdb processed the multiplex PCR reads anew with MiXCR; each CDR3 protein has one entry. Among 20,000 to 25,000 distinct CDR3 sequences, 68% were seen once, and the ten largest hold 23%. The length of the CDR3 is 13 residues. CDR1 is SGHVS, CDR2 FNYEAQ, per germline. V was trimmed by 5 bases and J by 6 bases, leaving 11 bases between them. This chain uses TRBV7-6 with TRBJ2-1; D is unresolved. Sequenced: tumor-adjacent breast tissue. The TCR was taken from a female donor with breast cancer. Some clones in this sample may be carry-over from other donors' samples. The CDR3 protein is CASSLKLGNEQFF. CDR3 sequence (DNA): TGTGCCAGCAGCCTTAAACTCGGCAATGAGCAGTTCTTC. Drawing the rest from reference TRBV7-6 and TRBJ2-1, the complete variable domain is GAGVSQSPRYKVTKRGQDVALRCDPISGHVSLYWYRQALGQGPEFLTYFNYEAQQDKSGLPNDRFSAERPEGSISTLTIQRTEQRDSAMYRCASSLKLGNEQFFGPGTRLTVL.